One sample yielded the 24 T cell receptor beta chains listed below, sequenced in a study of blood T cell repertoires in COVID-19. Repertoires were generated with immunoSEQ multiplex PCR, while TCRdb's copy carries only in-frame clones and drops some. This table has tens of thousands of clones, roughly 88% appearing once. Material for sequencing was peripheral blood. These receptors originate from a man aged 25-40 years with acute or convalescent COVID-19.

The chain couples TRBV28 to TRBJ2-7; TRBD1 matches at 9 bases. Germline V gives CDR1 MDHEN, CDR2 SYDVKM. The CDR3 extends over 14 amino acids. Trimming removed 5 bases from V and 2 bases from J; junction bases left unmatched: 4. CDR3 sequence (DNA): TGTGCCAGCAGTGAGACAGGGGGACCCTACGAGCAGTACGTC. Its translation: CASSETGGPYEQYV.

The gene calls are TRBV24-1 and TRBJ2-7; D is uncertain. V lost 4 bases and J 3 bases, leaving 12 bases between the germline ends. There are 14 residues in the CDR3. Per the germline V gene, CDR1 is KGHDR and CDR2 is SFDVKD. This chain's CDR3 is CATSELYRDYEQYV. In DNA, the CDR3 is TGTGCCACCAGTGAACTTTACAGAGACTACGAGCAGTACGTC.

The chain uses TRBV18 and TRBJ2-7, with D possibly matching TRBD2 (6 bases). Germline V lookup: CDR1 KGHSH, CDR2 LQKENI. The V gene lost 6 bases and the J gene lost 4 bases, with 16 bases spanning the gap. There are 14 residues in the CDR3. CDR3 DNA: TGTGCCAGCTCCGAAGGAGGGAACGAATACGAGCAGTACTTC. It translates to CASSEGGNEYEQYF.

The V gene is TRBV6-5, the J gene TRBJ1-1; 7 nucleotides line up with TRBD1. Germline V CDR1 and CDR2: MNHEY, SVGAGI. CDR3 length: 16 amino acids. The V segment lost 2 bases and the J segment 4 bases; nucleotides outside the gene matches: 10. The CDR3 DNA reads as TGTGCCAGCAGTTACATAGGGGGCAGGGGGAGCACTGAAGCTTTCTTT. It translates to CASSYIGGRGSTEAFF.

The sample holds a few counts of this clone. The chain has TRBV5-1 and TRBJ1-2, with 7 bases aligning to TRBD1. The CDR3 has 15 amino acids. In germline, CDR1 is SGHRS, CDR2 YFSETQ. Unmatched junction bases numbered 4, after V lost 2 bases and J lost 0 bases. CDR3 nucleotides: TGCGCCAGCAGCTTTGATGGACAGGCTAACTATGGCTACACCTTC. Translated, it gives CASSFDGQANYGYTF.

The chain joins TRBV20-1 to TRBJ1-2; D call uncertain. Trimming stripped 2 bases from V and 3 bases from J, with 4 bases between. This CDR3 comprises 11 residues. Germline V CDR1 and CDR2: DFQATT, SNEGSKA (reference sequence). The DNA for the CDR3 is TGCAGTGCTAGACAGGACTATGGCTACACCTTC. Translated, it gives CSARQDYGYTF.

This clone was seen more than once but under ten times. The chain's CDR3 is CASRKSPGPEGYGYTF. DNA of the CDR3: TGTGCCAGCAGAAAATCTCCGGGACCGGAGGGCTATGGCTACACCTTC. The chain combines TRBV7-2 with TRBJ1-2; tentatively, D is TRBD1 (5 bases). Per the germline V gene, CDR1 is SGHTA and CDR2 is FQGNSA. The CDR3 spans 16 residues. V was pared by 6 bases and J by 4 bases, with 21 bases between.

This clone was recorded once. V usage is TRBV6-5 and J usage is TRBJ2-1; D possibly corresponds to TRBD2 (8 bases). V was pared by 3 bases and J by 3 bases, with 15 bases between. This CDR3 region has 16 residues. Per germline, CDR1 MNHEY and CDR2 SVGAGI. The CDR3 bases are TGTGCCAGCAGTTATATCGGGAGGGGGCTCTACAATGAGCAGTTCTTC. It translates to CASSYIGRGLYNEQFF.

The rearrangement joins TRBV5-4 to TRBJ1-1; possible D gene TRBD1, 5 bases. The CDR3 is made up of 13 amino acids. Trimming cost V 4 bases and J 2 bases, with 9 bases left between them. CDR1 and CDR2 from the germline V gene are SGHNT and YYREEE (reference sequence). DNA of the CDR3: TGTGCCAGCAGCGTTGACAGTAACACTGAAGCTTTCTTT. Amino acid sequence: CASSVDSNTEAFF.

This clone occurred once. One end of the junction fails to match germline, which may point to a read error. This chain uses TRBV7-7 with TRBJ2-1; a possible D gene is TRBD2 (5 bases). This CDR3 is 13 amino acids long. Germline CDR1 SSHAT, CDR2 FNYEAQ (reference sequence). In DNA form, the CDR3 reads TGTGCTAGCAGCTTTACTCTAGCAGGCGAGCAGTTCTTC. This encodes CASSFTLAGEQFF.

DNA of the CDR3: TGTGCCACCAGTCCCGACAGGGGGCGGCTGTCTAGCACAGATACGCAGTATTTT. It yields the protein CATSPDRGRLSSTDTQYF. The chain combines TRBV24-1 with TRBJ2-3; 10 bases fit TRBD1. V was clipped by 6 bases and J by 0 bases; unmatched bases: 11. In germline, CDR1 is KGHDR, CDR2 SFDVKD. CDR3 size: 18 residues.

CDR3 sequence (DNA): TGTGCCAGCAGCTTACAGGGGACCAATGAGCAGTTCTTC. Protein sequence: CASSLQGTNEQFF. The chain links TRBV5-4 to TRBJ2-1, with 7 bases fitting TRBD1. Trimming took 2 bases from V and 6 from J; bases not matched to a gene: 2. Germline V gene data show CDR1 as SGHNT and CDR2 as YYREEE (reference sequence). The CDR3 has 13 residues.

This clone has only a few counts. The genes are TRBV3-1 (or the pseudogene TRBV3-2) and TRBJ1-4; 7 positions match TRBD1. The V and J ends lost 3 bases and 1 base, in that order; junction bases with no gene match: 20. CDR3 length: 21 residues. The V gene's germline CDR1 is LGHDT and CDR2 YNNKEL (reference sequence). The CDR3 region is CASSHDYRGQGGLGTNEKLFF. DNA of the CDR3: TGTGCCAGCAGCCATGATTACAGGGGCCAGGGCGGCTTGGGAACTAATGAAAAACTGTTTTTT.

This rearrangement joins TRBV6-5 to TRBJ1-1; no reliable D call. The germline V gene has CDR1 MNHEY and CDR2 SVGAGI. The V gene lost 2 bases and the J gene lost 2 bases, with 6 bases spanning the gap. The CDR3 length is 13 residues. The CDR3 protein is CASSYILNTEAFF. DNA of the CDR3: TGTGCCAGCAGTTACATCCTTAACACTGAAGCTTTCTTT.

This CDR3 reads CAWSGTGEAFF. The CDR3 nucleotides are TGTGCCTGGAGTGGAACAGGGGAGGCTTTCTTT. The rearrangement links TRBV30 to TRBJ1-1; 7 bases align to TRBD1. This CDR3 comprises 11 residues. Trimming at V came to 1 base and at J to 11 bases, leaving 4 bases not matched to a gene. CDR1 is GTSNPN and CDR2 is SVGIG in the germline V gene (reference sequence).

The J gene is TRBJ1-1, the V gene TRBV5-1; D gene unclear. Germline lookup yields CDR1 SGHRS and CDR2 YFSETQ. The CDR3 sequence is 11 residues long. Trimming took off 0 bases at V and 11 bases at J, with 8 bases between the two ends. The CDR3 DNA follows: TGCGCCAGCAGCTTGGATAGTCTCGCTTTCTTT. Its translation: CASSLDSLAFF.

The rearrangement uses TRBV9 and TRBJ2-7, with 8 bases fitting TRBD2. This CDR3 has 15 residues. CDR1 is SGDLS, CDR2 YYNGEE, per germline. The V and J ends lost 4 bases and 2 bases, in that order; junction bases with no gene match: 8. Here the CDR3 DNA reads TGTGCCAGCAGCCCGGGGGGGAGCCAAACCTACGAGCAGTACTTC. Translating gives CASSPGGSQTYEQYF.

This chain connects TRBV5-1 to TRBJ2-7; the match to TRBD1 covers 7 bases. Germline CDR1 SGHRS, CDR2 YFSETQ. The CDR3 runs to 16 residues. Losses at the gene ends were 4 bases for V and 0 bases for J; bases not matched to a gene: 10. The CDR3 sequence: CASSPSKGASSYEQYF. The CDR3 DNA reads TGCGCCAGCAGCCCCTCAAAGGGGGCTTCCTCCTACGAGCAGTACTTC. Variable domain in full (rest from reference TRBV5-1 and TRBJ2-7): KAGVTQTPRYLIKTRGQQVTLSCSPISGHRSVSWYQQTPGQGLQFLFEYFSETQRNKGNFPGRFSGRQFSNSRSEMNVSTLELGDSALYLCASSPSKGASSYEQYFGPGTRLTVT.

The chain recombines TRBV15 with TRBJ2-1; TRBD2 matches 14 bases. The germline gives CDR1 LNHNV, CDR2 YYDKDF (reference sequence). CDR3 length: 18 residues. Unmatched junction bases numbered 12, after V lost 3 bases and J lost 8 bases. The CDR3 DNA reads as TGTGCCACCAGCAGTCGCGGACTAGCGGGAGGCCTGAGGGATGAGCAGTTCTTC. Protein sequence: CATSSRGLAGGLRDEQFF.

The J gene is TRBJ1-1, the V gene TRBV30, with D hard to call. V gave up 4 bases and J gave up 5 bases, with 11 bases separating them. Germline V gene data show CDR1 as GTSNPN and CDR2 as SVGIG (reference sequence). The CDR3 loop spans 12 amino acids. This CDR3 reads CAWTPRRTEAFF. The CDR3 DNA follows: TGTGCCTGGACCCCCCGCAGGACTGAAGCTTTCTTT.

This chain joins TRBV30 and TRBJ1-4, with a tentative D call TRBD1 (5 bases). V dropped 4 bases and J dropped 0 bases, with 21 bases sitting between them. The germline gives CDR1 GTSNPN, CDR2 SVGIG (reference sequence). This CDR3 comprises 18 residues. CDR3: CAWNRGSHRQSTNEKLFF. CDR3 nucleotides: TGTGCCTGGAATAGGGGTTCCCATCGCCAATCAACTAATGAAAAACTGTTTTTT.

This rearrangement joins TRBV18 to TRBJ1-4, with D unresolved. The CDR3 sequence is 15 residues long. Between the trimmed V and J ends, which lost 4 bases and 6 bases, there was a span of 15 bases. Per the germline V gene, CDR1 is KGHSH and CDR2 is LQKENI. The CDR3 reads CASSLFRGGDEKLFF. In DNA form, the CDR3 reads TGTGCCAGCTCACTATTCCGGGGTGGAGATGAAAAACTGTTTTTT.

This clone has a handful of counts. V and J are TRBV27 and TRBJ2-5, with D possibly TRBD2 on 5 matching bases. Germline CDR1 is MNHEY and CDR2 is SMNVEV (reference sequence). The ends were cut back, 5 bases at V and 1 base at J, with 11 bases in the middle. The CDR3 has 14 residues. CDR3 residues: CASSPRGPQETQYF. In DNA, the CDR3 is TGTGCCAGCAGTCCCCGGGGTCCCCAAGAGACCCAGTACTTC.

The chain carries TRBV6-5 and TRBJ1-4; 7 nucleotides line up with TRBD1. With V trimmed by 6 bases and J by 7 bases, 11 bases remained unmatched. Germline V gives CDR1 MNHEY, CDR2 SVGAGI. The length of the CDR3 is 15 residues. This CDR3 is CASSKDRAESEKLFF. CDR3 sequence (DNA): TGTGCCAGCAGCAAAGACAGGGCGGAGAGTGAAAAACTGTTTTTT.